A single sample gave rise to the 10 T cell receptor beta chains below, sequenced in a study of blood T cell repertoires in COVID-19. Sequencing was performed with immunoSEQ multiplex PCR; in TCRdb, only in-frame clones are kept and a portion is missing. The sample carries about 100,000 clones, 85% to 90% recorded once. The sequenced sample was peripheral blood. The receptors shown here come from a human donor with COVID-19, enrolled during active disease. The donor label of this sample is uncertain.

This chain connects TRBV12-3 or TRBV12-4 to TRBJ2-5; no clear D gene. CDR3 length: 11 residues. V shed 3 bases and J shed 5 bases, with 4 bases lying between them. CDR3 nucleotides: TGTGCCAGCAGTTTCGGGGAGACCCAGTACTTC. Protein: CASSFGETQYF.

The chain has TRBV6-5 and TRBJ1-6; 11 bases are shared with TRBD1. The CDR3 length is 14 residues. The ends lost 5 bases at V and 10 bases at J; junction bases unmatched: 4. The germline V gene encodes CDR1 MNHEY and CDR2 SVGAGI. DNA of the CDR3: TGTGCCAGCAGTCGGGACAGGGGGGAGTCACCCCTCCACTTT. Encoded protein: CASSRDRGESPLHF.

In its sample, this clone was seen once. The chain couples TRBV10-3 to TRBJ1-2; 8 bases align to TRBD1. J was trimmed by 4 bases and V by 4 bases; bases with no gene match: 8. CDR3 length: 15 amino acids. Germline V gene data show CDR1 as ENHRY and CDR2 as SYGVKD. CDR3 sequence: CAISGNQGAGYGYTF. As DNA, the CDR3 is TGTGCCATCAGTGGCAACCAGGGGGCTGGCTATGGCTACACCTTC.

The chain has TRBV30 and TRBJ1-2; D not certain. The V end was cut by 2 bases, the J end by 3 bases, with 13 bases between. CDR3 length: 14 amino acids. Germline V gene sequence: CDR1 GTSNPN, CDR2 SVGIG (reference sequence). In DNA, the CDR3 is TGTGCCTGGAGTCCCCAGGTGAGGGACTATGGCTACACCTTC. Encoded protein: CAWSPQVRDYGYTF.

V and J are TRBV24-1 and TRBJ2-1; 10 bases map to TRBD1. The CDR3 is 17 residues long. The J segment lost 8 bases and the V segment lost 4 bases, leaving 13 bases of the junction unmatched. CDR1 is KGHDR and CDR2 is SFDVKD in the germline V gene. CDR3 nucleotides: TGTGCCACCAGTGACCCGACTCCGGGACAGGGGTATGATGAGCAGTTCTTC. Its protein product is CATSDPTPGQGYDEQFF.

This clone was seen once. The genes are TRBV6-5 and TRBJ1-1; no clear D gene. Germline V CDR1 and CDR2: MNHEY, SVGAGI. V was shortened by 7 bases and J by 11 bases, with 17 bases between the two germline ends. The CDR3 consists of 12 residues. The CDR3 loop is CASTPNGQRAFF. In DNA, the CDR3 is TGTGCCAGCACTCCAAACGGCCAGAGGGCTTTCTTT.

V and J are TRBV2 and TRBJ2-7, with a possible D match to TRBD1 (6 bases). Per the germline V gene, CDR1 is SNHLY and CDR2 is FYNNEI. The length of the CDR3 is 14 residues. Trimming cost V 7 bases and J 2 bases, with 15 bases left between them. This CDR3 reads CASNLNRETYEQYF. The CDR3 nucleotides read TGTGCCAGCAATCTGAACAGGGAAACCTACGAGCAGTACTTC.

CDR3 residues: CAISEGTGAEMDGYTF. In DNA, the CDR3 is TGTGCCATCAGTGAGGGGACAGGGGCTGAGATGGATGGCTACACCTTC. The V call is TRBV10-3, the J call TRBJ1-2; 10 bases map to TRBD1. This CDR3 is 16 amino acids long. The ends lost 2 bases at V and 6 bases at J; junction bases unmatched: 9. Germline loops: CDR1 ENHRY, CDR2 SYGVKD.

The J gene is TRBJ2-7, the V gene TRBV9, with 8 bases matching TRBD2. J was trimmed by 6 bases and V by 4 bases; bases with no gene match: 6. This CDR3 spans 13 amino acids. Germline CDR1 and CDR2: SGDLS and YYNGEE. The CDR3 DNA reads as TGTGCCAGCAGCCCGGGGCGGGAGGTCGAGCAGTACTTC. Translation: CASSPGREVEQYF. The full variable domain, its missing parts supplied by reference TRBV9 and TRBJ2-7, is DSGVTQTPKHLITATGQRVTLRCSPRSGDLSVYWYQQSLDQGLQFLIQYYNGEERAKGNILERFSAQQFPDLHSELNLSSLELGDSALYFCASSPGREVEQYFGPGTRLTVT.

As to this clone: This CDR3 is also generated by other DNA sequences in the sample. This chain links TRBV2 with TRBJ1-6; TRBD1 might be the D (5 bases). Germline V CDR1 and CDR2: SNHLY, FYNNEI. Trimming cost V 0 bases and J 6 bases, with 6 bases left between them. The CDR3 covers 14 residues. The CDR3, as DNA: TGTGCCAGCAGTGAAGCCAGGGTTAATTCACCCCTCCACTTT. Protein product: CASSEARVNSPLHF.